This is a list of T cell receptor beta chains from one sample in a study of cytomegalovirus exposure and HLA in healthy donors. The assay was immunoSEQ multiplex PCR, and TCRdb's table has in-frame clones only and misses some. The table has roughly 100,000 clones, about 80% seen once. What was sequenced was PBMCs. All receptors come from a female donor in good health and CMV-seropositive. The CDR3 runs from the conserved cysteine through the conserved F or W. The order of the fields is clone size, V gene, J gene, D gene, CDR3 DNA, CDR3 protein. D genes are given only for firm matches. Size tells how often a clone was seen (once, few, many) or the class of an expanded clone, and some rows leave it out.

clone size: -; V gene: TRBV9; J gene: TRBJ2-4; D gene: TRBD2; CDR3 DNA: TGTGCCAGCGCTCAGCGGGAGGGCCCTCAAAACATTCAGTACTTC; CDR3 protein: CASAQREGPQNIQYF
clone size: -; V gene: TRBV6-5; J gene: TRBJ1-2; D gene: TRBD1; CDR3 DNA: TGTGCCACCTCGGACAGGGGTTATTATGGCTACACCTTC; CDR3 protein: CATSDRGYYGYTF
clone size: -; V gene: TRBV30; J gene: TRBJ1-5; D gene: -; CDR3 DNA: TGTGCCTGGAGTCCCGGCAGGGGAAATCAGCCCCAGCATTTT; CDR3 protein: CAWSPGRGNQPQHF
clone size: few; V gene: TRBV5-1; J gene: TRBJ1-1; D gene: -; CDR3 DNA: TGCGCCAGCAGCCTCGTAGCAGGGGCGGACACTGAAGCTTTCTTT; CDR3 protein: CASSLVAGADTEAFF
clone size: -; V gene: TRBV5-4; J gene: TRBJ2-1; D gene: TRBD2; CDR3 DNA: TGTGCCAGCAGCGGGGACCGACTAGCGCTGGTGAATGAGCAGTTCTTC; CDR3 protein: CASSGDRLALVNEQFF
clone size: few; V gene: TRBV5-1; J gene: TRBJ1-1; D gene: -; CDR3 DNA: TGCGCCAGCAGCTTCAGGGCCCGGAACACTGAAGCTTTCTTT; CDR3 protein: CASSFRARNTEAFF
clone size: -; V gene: TRBV10-3; J gene: TRBJ2-3; D gene: TRBD1; CDR3 DNA: TGTGCCATCAGTGGACAGGGCACAGATACCACAGATACGCAGTATTTT; CDR3 protein: CAISGQGTDTTDTQYF
clone size: -; V gene: TRBV4-1; J gene: TRBJ2-5; D gene: -; CDR3 DNA: TGCGCCAGCAGCCCGATTATCGGCCAAGAGACCCAGTACTTC; CDR3 protein: CASSPIIGQETQYF
clone size: -; V gene: TRBV9; J gene: TRBJ1-1; D gene: -; CDR3 DNA: TGTGCCAGCGGAGAGGGTAGGACTGAAGCTTTCTTT; CDR3 protein: CASGEGRTEAFF
clone size: -; V gene: TRBV5-4; J gene: TRBJ2-2; D gene: -; CDR3 DNA: TGTGCCAGCAGCCCAACGACAGCAACCGGGGAGCTGTTTTTT; CDR3 protein: CASSPTTATGELFF
clone size: -; V gene: TRBV5-4; J gene: TRBJ1-1; D gene: -; CDR3 DNA: TGTGCCAGCAGCTTTTTAGATGAAGCTTTCTTT; CDR3 protein: CASSFLDEAFF
clone size: -; V gene: TRBV7-9; J gene: TRBJ2-7; D gene: TRBD1; CDR3 DNA: TGTGCCAGCAGCCCCGGACAGGTAGGCTACGAGCAGTACTTC; CDR3 protein: CASSPGQVGYEQYF
clone size: few; V gene: TRBV6-1; J gene: TRBJ1-1; D gene: -; CDR3 DNA: TGTGCCAGCAGTGAACATTCCATAGCTGAAGCTTTCTTT; CDR3 protein: CASSEHSIAEAFF
clone size: -; V gene: TRBV29-1; J gene: TRBJ1-2; D gene: -; CDR3 DNA: TGCAGCGTTGAAACAGGGAACTATGGCTACACCTTC; CDR3 protein: CSVETGNYGYTF
clone size: -; V gene: TRBV6-5; J gene: TRBJ1-2; D gene: -; CDR3 DNA: TGTGCCAGCAGTTACTCGATCCAGGGCGGTGACTATGGCTACACCTTC; CDR3 protein: CASSYSIQGGDYGYTF
clone size: -; V gene: TRBV2; J gene: TRBJ1-2; D gene: TRBD1; CDR3 DNA: TGTGCCAGCAGTTTAAGACAGGGCTATGGCTACACCTTC; CDR3 protein: CASSLRQGYGYTF
clone size: -; V gene: TRBV6-1; J gene: TRBJ1-2; D gene: TRBD1; CDR3 DNA: TGTGCCAGCAGTGACACTCCCGGGACAGGGTTGTATGGCTACACCTTC; CDR3 protein: CASSDTPGTGLYGYTF
clone size: -; V gene: TRBV7-9; J gene: TRBJ2-5; D gene: TRBD2; CDR3 DNA: TGTGCCAGCAGCTTGGGGACTAGATCAATGGAGACCCAGTACTTC; CDR3 protein: CASSLGTRSMETQYF
clone size: -; V gene: TRBV7-9; J gene: TRBJ2-3; D gene: -; CDR3 DNA: TGTGCCAGCAGCTTAAACCTGCGAGATACGCAGTATTTT; CDR3 protein: CASSLNLRDTQYF
clone size: -; V gene: TRBV5-1; J gene: TRBJ2-7; D gene: TRBD1; CDR3 DNA: TGCGCCAGCAGCCAGCGCGGTGTAGGGACAGCCGGACCGCCGTACGAGCAGTACTTC; CDR3 protein: CASSQRGVGTAGPPYEQYF
clone size: -; V gene: TRBV5-4; J gene: TRBJ1-2; D gene: -; CDR3 DNA: TGTGCCAGCAGCCTTCCTCTGAGTGTTAACTATGGCTACACCTTC; CDR3 protein: CASSLPLSVNYGYTF
clone size: -; V gene: TRBV28; J gene: TRBJ2-7; D gene: -; CDR3 DNA: TGTGCCAGCAGATCGCGGACAGCCGGGTACGAGCAGTACTTC; CDR3 protein: CASRSRTAGYEQYF
clone size: -; V gene: TRBV7-9; J gene: TRBJ2-1; D gene: TRBD2; CDR3 DNA: TGTGCCAGCAGCTCACCGCTAGCGGGAGTAGGAAATGAGCAGTTCTTC; CDR3 protein: CASSSPLAGVGNEQFF
clone size: -; V gene: TRBV7-3; J gene: TRBJ2-1; D gene: -; CDR3 DNA: TGTGCCAGCAGCTTATCTCCGACTATAGGGTTGGGTGAGCAGTTCTTC; CDR3 protein: CASSLSPTIGLGEQFF
clone size: -; V gene: TRBV4-1; J gene: TRBJ2-5; D gene: TRBD2; CDR3 DNA: TGCGCCAGCAGCCAAGCAGGGAGCGGGAGGTTCAAAGAGTACTTC; CDR3 protein: CASSQAGSGRFKEYF
clone size: -; V gene: TRBV2; J gene: TRBJ1-3; D gene: -; CDR3 DNA: TGTGCCAGCAGGCCGGACATGAGCTCTGGAAACACCATATATTTT; CDR3 protein: CASRPDMSSGNTIYF
clone size: -; V gene: TRBV30; J gene: TRBJ1-3; D gene: -; CDR3 DNA: TGTGCCTGGAGGAGGGATGGAAACACCATATATTTT; CDR3 protein: CAWRRDGNTIYF
clone size: -; V gene: TRBV4-1; J gene: TRBJ2-7; D gene: TRBD2; CDR3 DNA: TGCGCCAGCAGCCAAAACTCGGGACTAGCGGGGGGCCATTCCTACGAGCAGTACTTC; CDR3 protein: CASSQNSGLAGGHSYEQYF
clone size: -; V gene: TRBV5-4; J gene: TRBJ2-2; D gene: TRBD1; CDR3 DNA: TGTGCCAGCAGCATCCCGACAGGGGGCACCGGGGAGCTGTTTTTT; CDR3 protein: CASSIPTGGTGELFF
clone size: -; V gene: TRBV5-4; J gene: TRBJ2-1; D gene: -; CDR3 DNA: TGTGCCAGCAGCGTATCAAGGAGATACAATGAGCAGTTCTTC; CDR3 protein: CASSVSRRYNEQFF
clone size: -; V gene: TRBV7-2; J gene: TRBJ2-3; D gene: -; CDR3 DNA: TGTGCCAGCAGCTTAGACGGGAGCCCGATACTTTCGCAGTATTTT; CDR3 protein: CASSLDGSPILSQYF
clone size: -; V gene: TRBV7-4; J gene: TRBJ2-4; D gene: -; CDR3 DNA: TGTGCCAGCAGCTTAAATCGGAGGGGATGGGGAAACATTCAGTACTTC; CDR3 protein: CASSLNRRGWGNIQYF
clone size: -; V gene: TRBV16; J gene: TRBJ2-1; D gene: TRBD2; CDR3 DNA: TGTGCCAGCAACAGAAAAGGGACTAGCGGGAGGGATCATGAGCAGTTCTTC; CDR3 protein: CASNRKGTSGRDHEQFF
clone size: -; V gene: TRBV20-1; J gene: TRBJ2-5; D gene: -; CDR3 DNA: TGCAGTGCTAGAGATCCGGGTACCCAGTACTTC; CDR3 protein: CSARDPGTQYF
clone size: -; V gene: TRBV7-3; J gene: TRBJ2-1; D gene: TRBD2; CDR3 DNA: TGTGCCAGCAGCTTTGGTGGGACTAGCGGGAGCGGTGAGCAGTTCTTC; CDR3 protein: CASSFGGTSGSGEQFF
clone size: -; V gene: TRBV6-5; J gene: TRBJ1-6; D gene: -; CDR3 DNA: TGTGCCAGCAGGGGGGCGTTTCTCCCTTCACCCCTCCACTTT; CDR3 protein: CASRGAFLPSPLHF
clone size: -; V gene: TRBV6-5; J gene: TRBJ2-1; D gene: -; CDR3 DNA: TGTGCCAGCAGTTACTCTGAGAGCTCCTACAATGAGCAGTTCTTC; CDR3 protein: CASSYSESSYNEQFF
clone size: -; V gene: TRBV11-2; J gene: TRBJ2-7; D gene: TRBD2; CDR3 DNA: TGTGCCAGCAGCTTATCTAGCGGGAGTGAGCAGTACTTC; CDR3 protein: CASSLSSGSEQYF
clone size: few; V gene: TRBV6-5; J gene: TRBJ1-1; D gene: -; CDR3 DNA: TGTGCCAGCAGTTACTCCTACGGTGAAGCTTTCTTT; CDR3 protein: CASSYSYGEAFF
clone size: -; V gene: TRBV4-1; J gene: TRBJ2-1; D gene: -; CDR3 DNA: TGCGCCAGCAGCCTTGGGACACCCGAGCAGTTCTTC; CDR3 protein: CASSLGTPEQFF
clone size: -; V gene: TRBV6-1; J gene: TRBJ1-4; D gene: TRBD1; CDR3 DNA: TGTGCCAGCTTCCCGACACAGGGGAGTAATGAAAAACTGTTTTTT; CDR3 protein: CASFPTQGSNEKLFF
clone size: few; V gene: TRBV10-3; J gene: TRBJ1-3; D gene: TRBD1; CDR3 DNA: TGTGCCATCACTCTGGACAGGGCTGGAAACACCATATATTTT; CDR3 protein: CAITLDRAGNTIYF
clone size: -; V gene: TRBV10-3; J gene: TRBJ2-3; D gene: -; CDR3 DNA: TGTGCCATCAGTCGCGGGAAAAGCACAGATACGCAGTATTTT; CDR3 protein: CAISRGKSTDTQYF
clone size: -; V gene: TRBV19; J gene: TRBJ2-3; D gene: TRBD2; CDR3 DNA: TGTGCCAGTAGTTCTCCGGGACTAGCGGGAGGTGATACGCAGTATTTT; CDR3 protein: CASSSPGLAGGDTQYF
clone size: once; V gene: TRBV28; J gene: TRBJ2-7; D gene: -; CDR3 DNA: TGTGCCAGCAGTTTTTTCGTCACTAGCCACGAGCAGTACTTC; CDR3 protein: CASSFFVTSHEQYF